The 3 T cell receptor beta chains in this list originate from one sample, sequenced in a study of blood T cell repertoires in COVID-19. TCRdb keeps only in-frame clones here, not all; method: immunoSEQ multiplex PCR. Found here are fewer than 200,000 clones, approximately 86% of them singletons; the top ten hold roughly 7%. The sequenced material came from peripheral blood. These receptors came from a woman aged 40 to 55 with COVID-19, enrolled during active disease.

This chain joins TRBV5-1 and TRBJ2-7; D gene unclear. This CDR3 is 15 amino acids long. Germline lookup yields CDR1 SGHRS and CDR2 YFSETQ. With 4 bases removed from V and 7 bases from J, the gap between germline ends came to 21 bases. This CDR3 reads CASSRDPSGLGEQYF. The CDR3 DNA reads TGCGCCAGCAGCCGCGATCCGTCCGGGTTGGGTGAGCAGTACTTC. Using reference TRBV5-1 and TRBJ2-7 for the parts outside the CDR3, the full variable domain is KAGVTQTPRYLIKTRGQQVTLSCSPISGHRSVSWYQQTPGQGLQFLFEYFSETQRNKGNFPGRFSGRQFSNSRSEMNVSTLELGDSALYLCASSRDPSGLGEQYFGPGTRLTVT.

The chain has TRBV7-9 and TRBJ2-1; D perhaps matches TRBD1 (5 bases). The germline V gene encodes CDR1 SEHNR and CDR2 FQNEAQ (reference sequence). This CDR3 is built from 15 residues. V lost 5 bases and J 4 bases, leaving 15 bases between the germline ends. The CDR3 region has the DNA TGTGCCAGCAGCCAACCAAGGGGTTTATACAATGAGCAGTTCTTC. Its translation is CASSQPRGLYNEQFF.

The chain carries TRBV5-8 and TRBJ1-4; 7 bases line up with TRBD1. With V trimmed by 0 bases and J by 6 bases, 2 bases remained unmatched. Germline loops: CDR1 SGHTS, CDR2 YDEGEE. The CDR3 covers 14 residues. The CDR3 nucleotides read TGTGCCAGCAGCTTGGGTGGGACAGATGAAAAACTGTTTTTT. It translates to CASSLGGTDEKLFF.